This is a list of T cell receptor beta chains from one sample in a study of identical twins. TCRdb used MiXCR to reprocess the 5' RACE reads, holding one entry per CDR3 protein. The table has about 900,000 distinct CDR3 sequences, approximately 13% seen once. These data also formed part of another study, on yellow fever vaccine responses in identical twins.

Specimen: PBMCs. The receptor set was obtained from a woman aged 18-29 years in good health. Each CDR3 is given with its conserved first and last residue. The order of the fields is J gene, CDR3 length, D gene, clone size, V gene, CDR3 protein, CDR3 DNA. D genes are given only for firm matches. Clone size is shown for a subset of rows, as once, few, many or a class of expanded clone.

>TRBJ1-1|15|NA|few|TRBV7-9
CAIGGRDTLNTEAFF
TGTGCCATTGGAGGGAGGGATACCTTGAACACTGAAGCTTTCTTT
>TRBJ2-3|14|NA|many|TRBV12-3/TRBV12-4
CASSPRTDTDTQYF
TGTGCCAGCAGTCCTCGGACCGATACAGATACGCAGTATTTT
>TRBJ2-1|15|NA|NA|TRBV6-5
CASSYSGHRVNEQFF
TGTGCCAGCAGTTACTCGGGGCACAGGGTTAATGAGCAGTTCTTC
>TRBJ1-2|15|TRBD1|many|TRBV15
CATSRGRTGLYGYTF
TGTGCCACCAGCAGAGGAAGGACAGGGCTCTATGGCTACACCTTC
>TRBJ2-7|16|NA|few|TRBV6-5
CASSYPLHWPTYEQYF
TGTGCCAGCAGTTACCCCCTCCATTGGCCGACCTACGAGCAGTACTTC
>TRBJ1-1|13|NA|NA|TRBV6-1
CASSIKRQLEAFF
TGTGCCAGCAGTATCAAACGACAGCTAGAAGCTTTCTTT
>TRBJ2-1|15|TRBD2|few|TRBV27
CASRRGGTTYNEQFF
TGTGCCAGCAGGCGGGGGGGGACTACCTACAATGAGCAGTTCTTC
>TRBJ2-3|16|NA|few|TRBV11-2
CASSLEGARIRDTQYF
TGTGCCAGCAGCTTAGAAGGGGCACGAATAAGAGATACGCAGTATTTT
>TRBJ2-3|15|TRBD2|many|TRBV18
CASSPPGGGTDTQYF
TGTGCCAGCAGCCCGCCGGGGGGTGGCACAGATACGCAGTATTTT
>TRBJ2-3|17|NA|few|TRBV5-1
CAERAERSRMETDTQYF
TGCGCCGAAAGGGCGGAACGGAGCCGAATGGAGACAGATACGCAGTATTTT
>TRBJ2-2|13|NA|NA|TRBV29-1
CSVSLGGTGELFF
TGCAGCGTCTCTCTCGGGGGCACCGGGGAGCTGTTTTTT
>TRBJ1-2|14|NA|few|TRBV5-1
CASSLGQKGYGYTF
TGCGCCAGCAGCTTGGGACAGAAGGGCTATGGCTACACCTTC
>TRBJ2-3|12|NA|NA|TRBV28
CASSMEGSAEYF
TGTGCCAGCAGTATGGAGGGCAGCGCAGAGTATTTT
>TRBJ1-2|13|NA|few|TRBV7-9
CASSLAIPVGYTF
TGTGCCAGCAGCTTAGCGATTCCGGTTGGCTACACCTTC
>TRBJ1-2|14|NA|NA|TRBV9
CASRGVGSNYGYTF
TGTGCCAGCCGGGGGGTGGGCAGCAACTATGGCTACACCTTC
>TRBJ2-3|15|NA|NA|TRBV7-2
CASSLLRSNTDTQYF
TGTGCCAGCAGCTTATTAAGATCTAACACAGATACGCAGTATTTT
>TRBJ2-5|14|TRBD2|few|TRBV29-1
CSGVTSGGAGTQYF
TGCAGCGGGGTGACTAGCGGGGGCGCGGGGACCCAGTACTTC
>TRBJ2-1|15|TRBD1|NA|TRBV5-1
CASSSRQGKGYEQFF
TGCGCCAGCAGCTCTAGACAGGGGAAGGGGTACGAGCAGTTCTTC
>TRBJ2-2|17|NA|few|TRBV7-9
CASSSTGVAENTGELFF
TGTGCCAGCAGCTCCACCGGGGTAGCGGAGAACACCGGGGAGCTGTTTTTT
>TRBJ1-1|12|NA|many|TRBV3-1
CASSHRRTEAFF
TGTGCCAGCAGCCACAGGCGGACAGAAGCTTTCTTT
>TRBJ1-5|16|NA|few|TRBV20-1
CSARSGGDLSNQPQHF
TGCAGTGCTCGCTCCGGGGGAGACCTTAGCAATCAGCCCCAGCATTTT
>TRBJ2-3|15|NA|few|TRBV7-3
CASSPFRSSTDTQYF
TGTGCCAGCAGCCCATTTCGATCTAGCACAGATACGCAGTATTTT
>TRBJ1-1|14|NA|NA|TRBV20-1
CSARDGRTNTEAFF
TGCAGTGCTAGAGATGGGCGGACGAACACTGAAGCTTTCTTT
>TRBJ2-1|14|TRBD1|NA|TRBV28
CASSLVQGASEQFF
TGTGCCAGCAGTTTGGTACAGGGGGCGAGTGAGCAGTTCTTC
>TRBJ2-3|12|NA|NA|TRBV3-1
CASSRAGDTQYF
TGTGCCAGCAGCCGGGCCGGGGATACGCAGTATTTT
>TRBJ2-3|17|NA|NA|TRBV9
CASSPRGLAGPTDTQYF
TGTGCCAGCAGCCCCCGTGGACTCGCAGGTCCCACAGATACGCAGTATTTT
>TRBJ1-5|14|TRBD1|many|TRBV7-2
CASSSGQGAQPQHF
TGTGCCAGCAGCTCGGGACAGGGAGCTCAGCCCCAGCATTTT
>TRBJ2-7|14|NA|few|TRBV24-1
CATSDQGPPYEQYF
TGTGCCACCAGCGACCAGGGTCCACCCTACGAGCAGTACTTC
>TRBJ2-1|18|TRBD2|few|TRBV11-1
CASSPTSGGSSSYNEQFF
TGTGCCAGCAGCCCGACTAGCGGGGGTTCAAGCTCCTACAATGAGCAGTTCTTC
>TRBJ2-1|13|NA|many|TRBV5-1
CASSIGQSNEQFF
TGCGCCAGCAGCATCGGACAGAGCAATGAGCAGTTCTTC
>TRBJ2-4|17|TRBD1|few|TRBV6-1
CASSPDRALLAKNIQYF
TGTGCCAGCTCCCCGGACAGGGCCCTCCTAGCCAAAAACATTCAGTACTTC
>TRBJ1-1|13|NA|few|TRBV19
CASSIDRRPEAFF
TGTGCCAGTAGTATAGATCGCAGGCCTGAAGCTTTCTTT
>TRBJ2-7|14|TRBD1|NA|TRBV12-3/TRBV12-4
CASSQAGTAYEQYF
TGTGCCAGCAGTCAAGCCGGGACAGCCTACGAGCAGTACTTC
>TRBJ2-1|15|NA|few|TRBV12-3/TRBV12-4
CASSLRSVGYNEQFF
TGTGCCAGCAGTTTACGGTCGGTAGGCTACAATGAGCAGTTCTTC
>TRBJ2-1|15|NA|few|TRBV20-1
CSARDRQGKYNEQFF
TGCAGTGCTAGAGATCGGCAGGGAAAATACAATGAGCAGTTCTTC
>TRBJ1-5|18|NA|few|TRBV4-1
CASSQEHRDKSYNQPQHF
TGCGCCAGCAGCCAAGAGCACCGGGACAAATCCTACAATCAGCCCCAGCATTTT
>TRBJ2-1|15|TRBD2|many|TRBV27
CASSPRLAGINEQFF
TGTGCCAGCAGTCCAAGACTAGCGGGAATCAATGAGCAGTTCTTC
>TRBJ2-2|14|NA|NA|TRBV5-5
CASSSRLLSRELFF
TGTGCCAGCAGCAGCAGGCTCCTCTCAAGGGAGCTGTTTTTT
>TRBJ2-5|14|NA|many|TRBV12-3/TRBV12-4
CASTDRGIQETQYF
TGTGCCAGCACAGACCGGGGGATACAAGAGACCCAGTACTTC
>TRBJ1-4|12|NA|NA|TRBV12-3/TRBV12-4
CASSFSDGKLFF
TGTGCCAGCAGTTTTTCTGACGGAAAACTGTTTTTT
>TRBJ2-7|13|NA|NA|TRBV5-1
CASSLAADYEQYF
TGCGCCAGCAGCTTGGCGGCGGACTACGAGCAGTACTTC
>TRBJ1-3|14|NA|many|TRBV28
CASSVRLSGNTIYF
TGTGCCAGCAGTGTTCGACTCTCTGGAAACACCATATATTTT
>TRBJ2-1|16|TRBD2|few|TRBV7-2
CASSLVWRGGGNEQFF
TGTGCCAGCAGCTTAGTTTGGCGGGGGGGAGGCAATGAGCAGTTCTTC
>TRBJ1-6|17|NA|NA|TRBV2
CASSEAPPESYNSPLHF
TGTGCCAGCAGTGAAGCGCCTCCGGAGTCCTATAATTCACCCCTCCACTTT
>TRBJ2-3|17|TRBD2|NA|TRBV29-1
CSAGTFRSSGRTDTQYF
TGCAGCGCTGGCACCTTTCGGTCTAGCGGGAGGACAGATACGCAGTATTTT
>TRBJ1-1|13|NA|NA|TRBV2
CASSEPGGTEAFF
TGTGCCAGCAGTGAGCCTGGGGGCACTGAAGCTTTCTTT